This T cell receptor beta chain was retrieved from a study of early T cells in non-severe SARS-CoV-2 infection. Via MiXCR, TCRdb re-called the 5' RACE reads, giving one row per CDR3 protein. The sample lists approximately 85,000 distinct CDR3 sequences; 12% were seen once. This clonotype was observed many times. The origin of this receptor is an adult who was a healthcare worker with PCR-confirmed SARS-CoV-2 infection or an uninfected control (not recorded which). Sequencing input: whole blood.

CDR3: CASSQDGTGTFAQHF. The DNA of the CDR3 is TGTGCCAGCAGCCAAGACGGGACAGGGACCTTCGCCCAGCATTTT. The chain uses TRBV3-1 and TRBJ1-5; 9 bases match TRBD1. CDR3 length: 15 amino acids. CDR1 and CDR2 (germline): LGHDT, YNNKEL (reference sequence). V lost 0 bases to trimming and J lost 11 bases; unmatched junction nucleotides: 8.